This T cell receptor beta chain was retrieved from a study of blood T cells in healthy people across ages. Germline lookup yields CDR1 DFQATT and CDR2 SNEGSKA (reference sequence). The CDR3 is 15 residues long. As regards this clonotype: A junction boundary mismatches the germline segment, possibly from a read error.

Primed by a sample-barcoded 5' primer and a J-beta primer mix, a second PCR proceeded for about 6 to 12 cycles. TCRdb fed the 5' RACE reads into MiXCR, producing one record per CDR3 protein. The data contain approximately 800,000 distinct CDR3 sequences, approximately 35% of them seen just once; the ten biggest clones take up approximately 12%. This sequence joins TRBV20-1 and TRBJ1-1; 7 positions match TRBD1. The source material was blood. The sequence was obtained from a man aged 18 to 29 in good health. This chain's CDR3 is CSTSPTGEGGTEAFF. CDR3 sequence (DNA): TGCAGTACTAGTCCCACAGGGGAGGGGGGCACTGAAGCTTTCTTT.